This T cell receptor (beta chain) was obtained from a study of cytomegalovirus exposure and HLA in healthy donors. On this clone: The antigen remains undetermined.

Notes on the study in general: Cytomegalovirus status, reportedly, was diagnosed with high specificity and sensitivity by the classifier. Other equally common chains were less clonally expanded than HLA-associated TCR beta chains, a later analysis showed. TCR beta sequences reportedly predicted the HLA-A and HLA-B alleles of most subjects accurately. Highly shared sequence variants in one cluster were likely a sequencing artifact.

CDR1 is GTSNPN, CDR2 SVGIG, per germline (reference sequence). V was clipped by 3 bases and J by 2 bases; unmatched bases: 1. The CDR3 consists of 14 residues. Both 60 Vbeta primers and 13 Jbeta primers went into the PCR. Assay: immunoSEQ multiplex PCR; the TCRdb copy retains only in-frame clones and omits some. Of about 82,000 clones in the sample, around 77% were seen once. V gene TRBV30 combines with J gene TRBJ2-5; 12 nucleotides match TRBD2. The receptor comes from a man aged 50-60 years in good health and CMV-seronegative. Sequencing input: PBMCs. The CDR3 reads CAWRTSGGQETQYF. Written as DNA, the CDR3 is TGTGCCTGGAGGACTAGCGGGGGACAAGAGACCCAGTACTTC. Drawing the rest from reference TRBV30 and TRBJ2-5, the complete variable domain is SQTIHQWPATLVQPVGSPLSLECTVEGTSNPNLYWYRQAAGRGLQLLFYSVGIGQISSEVPQNLSASRPQDRQFILSSKKLLLSDSGFYLCAWRTSGGQETQYFGPGTRLLVL.